This TCR beta chain appears in the sequencing data of a study of spatial heterogeneity in lung cancer. For the study at large: More beta-chain than alpha-chain sequences were consistently detected.

TCRdb recomputed calls from the 5' RACE reads with MiXCR, one row per CDR3 protein. In the table there are about 38,000 distinct CDR3 sequences, roughly 8% of which are singletons. Time point of the sample: sample taken at primary tumor resection. Overall study findings and caveats: Among blood samples, ubiquitous expanded tumor TCRs appeared more at resection than at follow-up.

Regarding this clonotype: Its antigen is unidentified.

CDR3 size: 15 residues. Germline loops: CDR1 SGHVS, CDR2 FQNEAQ. V lost 1 base to trimming and J lost 4 bases, with 13 bases between them. This receptor was taken from a male donor with early-stage non-small cell lung cancer. The chain links TRBV7-8 to TRBJ1-2, with D possibly being TRBD1 (5 bases). The sequencing used PBMCs, collected at surgery. CDR3 in amino acids: CASSLVGDSTYGYTF. Written as DNA, the CDR3 is TGTGCCAGCAGCTTAGTCGGGGACTCCACCTATGGCTACACCTTC.